This entry describes one T cell receptor beta chain. Its antigen is not yet known. Base qualities were left out, and no much larger clone turns up one base away. These data are taken from a study of a mutant IDH1 vaccine in newly diagnosed glioma (dated by TCRdb to the early 2020s). Regarding the complete study: Patients received eight vaccinations in weeks 1, 3, 5, 7, 11, 15, 19 and 23, corresponding to visits V03 through V10. Before enrollment, most patients had been given radiochemotherapy with temozolomide as standard therapy, while the rest had received either radiotherapy alone or temozolomide alone. Vaccination started 4-6 weeks after radiotherapy alone, or was given together with temozolomide cycles in the groups whose treatment included chemotherapy. Of the roughly 34 treated patients, approximately 60% were male and around 40% were female, and a mean age of 40.4 years was recorded. Longitudinal TCRB deep sequencing was performed for about two dozen treated patients wherever samples were available for exploratory analyses. Peripheral blood was drawn at six visits: V03 (baseline), V05, V07, V10, V12 and V13.

Library prep was done by the immunoSEQ multiplex PCR assay. Rearranged TCR beta chain sequences were amplified using the hsTCRB Kit according to the manufacturer's protocol. TCRB libraries were sequenced on an Illumina MiSeq. As for the original processing: The proprietary platform of the kit vendor was used for demultiplexing, trimming and gene mapping. Not all clones reach the TCRdb copy of this immuneACCESS table, which keeps in-frame sequences only. Checked studies attribute under half of the gap to unresolved V genes and leave the rest unexplained. V, J and clone size are taken as reported in that table, and D and trimming were inferred from the DNA itself. This sample lists about 62,000 clones; around 89% were detected once. Under 2% of the sample goes to the ten largest clones. Study-wide findings and limitations: According to the authors, sample limitations meant that analyses of patient blood samples could not be reproduced. PBMC samples for TCRB deep sequencing were selected based on availability. Pseudoprogression appeared unrelated to alterations in the top peripheral T cell clonotypes detected by TCRB sequencing. Vaccine-induced immune responses across multiple MHC alleles were detected in about 93% of patients.

This sample's time point label indicates: week 11, during vaccination. Each vaccine dose, consisting of 300 ug of a 20-mer mutant IDH1 peptide in Montanide, was administered subcutaneously with topical imiquimod. All donors had newly diagnosed IDH1-mutant astrocytomas of WHO grade 3 or 4 that showed loss of nuclear ATRX. The samples were drawn from NOA16, a multicentre, single-arm, open-label phase I trial in Germany that tested a mutant IDH1 peptide vaccine in humans for the first time. Genomic DNA for TCRB sequencing was extracted from EDTA blood using the DNeasy Blood and Tissue Kit. The sample here was PBMCs, taken from a glioma patient whose treatment included an IDH1 peptide vaccine. This clonotype was obtained from a middle-aged man with glioma.

CDR3 sequence: CASSLLKGYEKLFF. In nucleotides, the sequence is TGTGCCAGCAGTTTATTAAAGGGATATGAAAAACTGTTTTTT. The chain links TRBV28 with TRBJ1-4, with the D segment identity uncertain. A distance of 9 bases separates the germline ends of V and J, which lose 1 base and 6 bases respectively. CDR1 MDHEN and CDR2 SYDVKM were looked up in the germline V gene. The CDR3 sequence holds 14 residues, the cysteine and phenylalanine included. Only CDR3 DNA remains: 42 bases, in frame from the first base. Joined to the reference TRBV28 and TRBJ1-4 proteins, this CDR3 gives the full variable domain: DVKVTQSSRYLVKRTGEKVFLECVQDMDHENMFWYRQDPGLGLRLIYFSYDVKMKEKGDIPEGYSVSREKKERFSLILESASTNQTSMYLCASSLLKGYEKLFFGSGTQLSVL.